This TCR beta chain was observed in a study of cytomegalovirus exposure and HLA in healthy donors (dated by TCRdb to about 2017). For context, the study as a whole: The roughly 700 repertoires of the first cohort and the 95 to 150 validation repertoires were produced on the same platform, according to a later analysis. Besides the first cohort of about 730 subjects, a separate validation cohort made up of 95 to 150 different subjects was used. The aim of the study was to test whether cataloging public T cell receptors could identify signatures of past pathogen exposure. High-throughput TCR immunosequencing, statistical association of individual TCRs with disease status, and machine learning were combined to predict cytomegalovirus infection status. Summary of the overall study and its limitations: According to the authors, the approach could potentially be generalized to other disease states and immunological phenotypes. In the study, some 180 TCR beta chains were listed as associated with cytomegalovirus. Cytomegalovirus status was reported to be diagnosed by the classifier with high specificity and sensitivity in both the original and validation cohorts. A few of the identified cytomegalovirus-associated TCR beta chains were confirmed in vitro to be specific for cytomegalovirus antigens. A later analysis lacked HLA typing for the validation cohort, so it scored co-occurrence in that cohort across all 120 repertoires. Most TCR sequences were observed very rarely across donors, whereas some public TCRs were present in many individuals. Of the cluster scores, 94% were above 0 in a later analysis, which found that TCRs clustered in the first cohort also tended to co-occur in the 120 or so validation repertoires.

Library construction relied on the immunoSEQ multiplex PCR assay. The authors processed their data as follows. A statistical classification framework was developed to diagnose cytomegalovirus status using the catalog of TCR beta chain sequences. TCRdb limited this immuneACCESS table to in-frame rearrangements with V and J called. A share of clones is missing; checked studies link under half to unresolved V genes, and the rest is unexplained. V and J calls and clone size come straight from that table; D and trimming were deduced from the DNA. The sample records 200,000 to 250,000 clones, 75% to 95% of which are singletons. The top ten clonotypes cover 0.8% to 1.2% of the sample. The donors were included in the validation cohort of 120 subjects, a group kept apart from the roughly 730-subject first cohort. CDR1 and CDR2 were assigned from the germline V gene as MNHNS and SASEGT. V is reduced by 2 bases and J by 3 bases, leaving a spacing of 14 bases between them. Spanning cysteine to phenylalanine, the CDR3 consists of 15 amino acids. Only the CDR3 DNA stays, 45 bases, in frame from base 1.

In regard to this clone: No cognate antigen has been identified for it. No quality values exist for individual bases; no much larger clone is one base distant.

The sample comprised PBMCs. The receptor comes from a woman younger than 30 in good health and CMV-seronegative. The chain is encoded by TRBV6-1 joined to TRBJ2-7; matching of 6 bases hints at TRBD1 as the D gene. The CDR3 protein is CASSESQGRYYEQYF. The bases are TGTGCCAGCAGTGAAAGCCAGGGGAGATACTACGAGCAGTACTTC.